Following are 14 T cell receptor beta chains from one sample sequenced in a study of CD8+ T cells in alopecia areata. The sample's treatment: oral pan-JAK inhibitor, 5-10 mg twice daily. cDNA serving as the sequencing template came from extracted, reverse transcribed RNA. Profiled with immunoSEQ multiplex PCR; TCRdb holds only in-frame clones, not every one. The sample lists approximately 180,000 clones, 58% occurring once. Sequences were derived from CD4+ T cells sorted from blood, sampled at approximately week 56, from a patient treated with tofacitinib. The receptors derive from a human donor with alopecia areata.

The J gene is TRBJ2-7, the V gene TRBV29-1; 7 bases line up with TRBD1. Germline V gives CDR1 SQVTM, CDR2 ANQGSEA. The CDR3 has 12 amino acids. Germline trimming cut 7 bases from V and 2 bases from J; bases unmatched to any gene: 5. CDR3 DNA sequence: TGCAGCGCCCTGGGACAGACCTACGAGCAGTACTTC. Protein sequence: CSALGQTYEQYF.

The rearrangement uses TRBV6-1 and TRBJ2-3; no definite D call. V shed 6 bases and J shed 3 bases, with 16 bases lying between them. The CDR3 covers 15 residues. Germline V gene lookup returns CDR1 MNHNS and CDR2 SASEGT. CDR3 amino acids: CASSPLGASTDTQYF. The CDR3 DNA reads as TGTGCCAGCAGCCCCTTGGGCGCTTCTACAGATACGCAGTATTTT.

This clone has a single count. J is TRBJ1-5 and V is TRBV9; unclear D gene. The CDR3 totals 15 residues. Trimming took 0 bases from V and 0 from J, leaving 7 bases between them. CDR1 is SGDLS, CDR2 YYNGEE, per germline. Written as DNA, the CDR3 is TGTGCCAGCAGCGTAGATTGGGATAGCAATCAGCCCCAGCATTTT. Amino acid sequence: CASSVDWDSNQPQHF. Filled out from reference TRBV9 and TRBJ1-5, the complete variable domain reads DSGVTQTPKHLITATGQRVTLRCSPRSGDLSVYWYQQSLDQGLQFLIQYYNGEERAKGNILERFSAQQFPDLHSELNLSSLELGDSALYFCASSVDWDSNQPQHFGDGTRLSIL.

The chain joins TRBV18 to TRBJ2-2; unclear D gene. The germline gives CDR1 KGHSH, CDR2 LQKENI. The V gene lost 3 bases and the J gene lost 0 bases, with 11 bases spanning the gap. There are 16 residues in the CDR3. DNA of the CDR3: TGTGCCAGCTCACCTACATGGGCAACGAACACCGGGGAGCTGTTTTTT. It translates to CASSPTWATNTGELFF.

The J gene is TRBJ2-3, the V gene TRBV29-1, with no clear D. Germline CDR1 SQVTM, CDR2 ANQGSEA. The CDR3 loop spans 13 amino acids. The V end was cut by 2 bases, the J end by 1 base, with 7 bases between. The CDR3 DNA reads TGCAGCGTTGAAACCCCCGGCACAGATACGCAGTATTTT. Translation gives CSVETPGTDTQYF.

The sample holds a few counts of this clone. One end of the junction varies from germline; a read error may be responsible. At the DNA level, this CDR3 is encoded by other sequences in the same sample as well. V is TRBV2 and J is TRBJ2-5; no firm D call. CDR3 length equals 10 residues. CDR1 and CDR2 from the germline V gene are SNHLY and FYNNEI. The CDR3 spells CASREETQYF. CDR3 DNA: TGTGCCAGCAGGGAAGAGACCCAGTACTTC.

With regard to this clone: A much larger clone differs from this one at a single base, so this may be a read error. The chain combines TRBV6-5 with TRBJ1-1; possibly TRBD1 for D (5 bases). The CDR3 spans 13 residues. The germline CDR1 and CDR2 sequences are MNHEY and SVGAGI. Trimming pared 6 bases from V and 5 bases from J, leaving 13 bases between. This chain's CDR3 is CASSQREGTEAFF. The CDR3 DNA follows: TGTGCCAGCAGCCAGCGGGAGGGGACTGAAGCTTTCTTT.

Only one count was recorded for this clone. The chain employs TRBV30 and TRBJ2-1; D unclear. V was cut by 2 bases and J by 11 bases, with 10 bases left in between. The length of the CDR3 is 11 residues. CDR1 and CDR2 (germline): GTSNPN, SVGIG (reference sequence). The CDR3 sequence: CAWSKYGQQFF. The DNA of the CDR3 is TGTGCCTGGAGTAAGTACGGCCAGCAGTTCTTC. Complete variable domain (other parts from reference TRBV30 and TRBJ2-1): SQTIHQWPATLVQPVGSPLSLECTVEGTSNPNLYWYRQAAGRGLQLLFYSVGIGQISSEVPQNLSASRPQDRQFILSSKKLLLSDSGFYLCAWSKYGQQFFGPGTRLTVL.

The table lists this clone with a few counts. V is TRBV4-1 and J is TRBJ2-5; 8 positions agree with TRBD1. Per germline, CDR1 MGHRA and CDR2 YSYEKL. CDR3 size: 15 residues. V was clipped by 4 bases and J by 1 base; unmatched bases: 5. This CDR3 reads CASSRFGQGQETQYF. The DNA of the CDR3 is TGCGCCAGCAGCCGGTTCGGACAGGGCCAAGAGACCCAGTACTTC.

This clone was counted a single time. The CDR3 loop is CATSPGGYEQYF. The CDR3 DNA is TGTGCCACCAGCCCCGGGGGGTACGAGCAGTACTTC. The rearrangement links TRBV15 to TRBJ2-7; 7 nucleotides align to TRBD2. The ends lost 5 bases at V and 4 bases at J; junction bases unmatched: 2. The CDR3 runs 12 residues. Per germline, CDR1 LNHNV and CDR2 YYDKDF (reference sequence). The variable domain in full, completed from reference TRBV15 and TRBJ2-7, reads DAMVIQNPRYQVTQFGKPVTLSCSQTLNHNVMYWYQQKSSQAPKLLFHYYDKDFNNEADTPDNFQSRRPNTSFCFLDIRSPGLGDTAMYLCATSPGGYEQYFGPGTRLTVT.

This clone has just one count. The chain has TRBV10-3 and TRBJ2-2; possible D gene TRBD1, 6 bases. CDR3 length equals 17 residues. V was pared by 7 bases and J by 2 bases, with 20 bases between. CDR1 and CDR2 from the germline V gene are ENHRY and SYGVKD. CDR3 bases: TGTGCCATCATGCGTCAGGGGCCCAATCTAAACACCGGGGAGCTGTTTTTT. This gives the protein CAIMRQGPNLNTGELFF.

For the CDR3, the DNA is TGCAGTGCCCCTGAGGGAGCTGGGCAGTACTTC. Its protein is CSAPEGAGQYF. The V gene is TRBV20-1, the J gene TRBJ2-7, with D perhaps TRBD2 (5 bases). The ends were cut back, 6 bases at V and 9 bases at J, with 15 bases in the middle. Per germline, CDR1 DFQATT and CDR2 SNEGSKA (reference sequence). The CDR3 totals 11 residues.

The V call is TRBV7-3, the J call TRBJ1-1; no firm D call. The germline V gene has CDR1 SGHTA and CDR2 FQGTGA. The CDR3 consists of 13 residues. The V gene lost 1 base and the J gene lost 8 bases, with 11 bases spanning the gap. The CDR3 coding sequence is TGTGCCAGCAGCTTAAACTCCCTCGGGGAAGCTTTCTTT. It yields the protein CASSLNSLGEAFF.

This chain joins TRBV29-1 and TRBJ1-2; 7 bases fit TRBD1. The germline V gene has CDR1 SQVTM and CDR2 ANQGSEA. The CDR3 has 11 amino acids. J gave up 13 bases and V 4 bases, and 9 bases lay outside the gene matches. The CDR3 is CSVGTTGPVTF. For the CDR3, the DNA is TGCAGCGTTGGGACGACAGGGCCGGTCACCTTC.